This entry features one TCR beta chain sequence. The data are from a study of CD8+ T cells in alopecia areata. Germline assignment: CDR1 SEHNR and CDR2 FQNEAQ (reference sequence). Deletions cut 2 bases from V and 5 bases from J, with 6 bases between. The CDR3 has 12 residues. Specimens obtained from alopecia areata patients comprised lesional scalp punch biopsies and peripheral blood. RNA extraction and reverse transcription yielded cDNA as sequencing template. Only in-frame clones appear in the TCRdb table, and some are missing; sequencing was by immunoSEQ multiplex PCR. The data hold roughly 250,000 clones, with around 67% observed a single time.

This chain uses TRBV7-9 with TRBJ2-5; unclear D gene. Sequenced material: CD4+ T cells sorted from blood, taken at week 0. The sequence came from a human donor with alopecia areata. For the CDR3, the DNA is TGTGCCAGCAGCTTATTTAGGGAGACCCAGTACTTC. It yields the protein CASSLFRETQYF.